This TCR beta chain was sequenced in a study of blood T cell repertoires in COVID-19. Generated by immunoSEQ multiplex PCR, the TCRdb table keeps only in-frame clones and is missing some. This table holds about 190,000 clones, around 83% found once. This clonotype originated in a man aged 50 to 60 with active or convalescent COVID-19. What was sequenced was peripheral blood.

CDR3 amino acids: CASSRDRSSYNEQFF. Here the CDR3 DNA reads TGTGCCAGTAGTCGGGACAGGAGCTCCTACAATGAGCAGTTCTTC. This sequence joins TRBV19 and TRBJ2-1; 8 nucleotides line up with TRBD1. Germline CDR1 is LNHDA and CDR2 is SQIVND (reference sequence). Germline trimming cut 5 bases from V and 0 bases from J; bases unmatched to any gene: 3. This CDR3 comprises 15 residues.